A single sample is the source of the 8 T cell receptor beta chains below, sequenced in a study of Ad26.COV2.S vaccination and SARS-CoV-2 variants. Described treatment: some 20 received Ad26.COV2.S at low or high dose, single or two shots; about 5 received placebo; per-sample allocation not given. It was on day 63 after the first vaccine or placebo injection that samples were taken. Clones were sequenced by immunoSEQ multiplex PCR, and TCRdb holds only the in-frame ones, with some missing. The sample lists over 400,000 clones, about 90% occurring once. Source: peripheral blood, taken in a trial of Ad26.COV2.S vaccine versus placebo. The receptors originated from a person between 18 and 65 years old who received the Ad26.COV2.S COVID-19 vaccine or a placebo.

The chain couples TRBV3-1 (or the pseudogene TRBV3-2) to TRBJ1-5; 11 bases align to TRBD1. This CDR3 spans 15 amino acids. Trimming cost V 4 bases and J 4 bases; bases outside gene matches: 3. Germline-derived CDR1 and CDR2 are LGHDT and YNNKEL (reference sequence). The CDR3 loop reads CASSRWDRGNQPQHF. Here the CDR3 DNA reads TGTGCCAGCAGCCGATGGGACAGGGGGAATCAGCCCCAGCATTTT.

The chain has TRBV24-1 and TRBJ2-5; D is undetermined. V gave up 1 base and J gave up 1 base, with 3 bases separating them. Germline-derived CDR1 and CDR2 are KGHDR and SFDVKD. This CDR3 is 13 amino acids long. CDR3 in amino acids: CATSDLPQETQYF. The CDR3 DNA sequence: TGTGCCACCAGTGATTTACCCCAAGAGACCCAGTACTTC.

J is TRBJ2-5 and V is TRBV2; D is perhaps TRBD1 (6 bases). The CDR3 is 13 amino acids. The ends were cut back, 4 bases at V and 5 bases at J, with 11 bases in the middle. Germline V gene sequence: CDR1 SNHLY, CDR2 FYNNEI. This CDR3 reads CASSVSGGETQYF. For the CDR3, the DNA is TGTGCCAGCAGTGTCTCTGGGGGCGAGACCCAGTACTTC.

This rearrangement joins TRBV5-1 to TRBJ2-3; D is ambiguous. This CDR3 contains 15 residues. The germline V and J ends were trimmed by 0 bases and 2 bases, with 10 bases remaining between them. In germline, CDR1 is SGHRS, CDR2 YFSETQ. CDR3 in amino acids: CASSLVAETTDTQYF. CDR3 DNA sequence: TGCGCCAGCAGCTTGGTGGCAGAAACCACAGATACGCAGTATTTT.

The gene calls are TRBV4-1 and TRBJ1-1; D is possibly TRBD1 (5 bases). The CDR3 extends over 14 amino acids. V lost 1 base, J lost 3 bases, and 9 bases lay in between. Germline assignment: CDR1 MGHRA and CDR2 YSYEKL. DNA for the CDR3: TGCGCCAGCAGCCAAGGGGGCGGTTACACTGAAGCTTTCTTT. This sequence encodes CASSQGGGYTEAFF.

V gene TRBV7-2 combines with J gene TRBJ2-5; D uncertain. Germline CDR1 SGHTA, CDR2 FQGNSA. The CDR3 has 14 residues. V was shortened by 3 bases and J by 0 bases, with 8 bases between the two germline ends. Here the CDR3 reads CASSLIGYQETQYF. DNA for the CDR3: TGTGCCAGCAGCTTGATCGGGTACCAAGAGACCCAGTACTTC.

This clone was seen just once. At the DNA level, this CDR3 is encoded by other sequences in the same sample as well. The chain recombines TRBV30 with TRBJ1-2; D is uncertain. V was shortened by 1 base and J by 4 bases, with 7 bases between the two germline ends. The CDR3 consists of 12 residues. CDR1 is GTSNPN, CDR2 SVGIG, per germline (reference sequence). CDR3 sequence (DNA): TGTGCCTGGAGTGGAGGGCCCTATGGCTACACCTTC. Its translation: CAWSGGPYGYTF.

This chain links TRBV11-2 with TRBJ1-5, with D hard to call. The CDR3 length is 12 residues. Germline V gives CDR1 SGHAT, CDR2 FQNNGV. Trimming took off 4 bases at V and 10 bases at J, with 11 bases between the two ends. CDR3 DNA sequence: TGTGCCAGCAGCTCCCTCTCGGGTCCCCAGCATTTT. This sequence encodes CASSSLSGPQHF.